This T cell receptor (beta chain) appears in the sequencing data of a study of CD8+ T cells in alopecia areata listed by TCRdb under 2018. About the full investigation: To study T cell clonal expansion in alopecia areata, the researchers applied high-throughput TCRbeta sequencing to both the C3H/HeJ mouse model and human patients. TCRbeta CDR3 regions were amplified by immunoSEQ multiplex PCR using 35 Vbeta forward and 13 Jbeta reverse primers. Scalp clonality was compared among normal scalp (n=4), patchy alopecia areata scalp (n=8), and alopecia totalis/universalis scalp (n=8). RNA was extracted with the PAXgene miRNA kit for fixed scalp, the miRNeasy kit for PBMCs, and the RNeasy kit for mouse skin. Human TCRbeta sequencing covered scalp tissue and sorted CD4+ and CD8+ peripheral blood T cells from patchy and totalis/universalis alopecia areata patients and healthy controls. Results and caveats for the whole study, not just this receptor: Compared with normal scalp, lesional scalp had higher clonality and more expanded CD8+ clones, particularly in alopecia totalis/universalis, a pattern that suggests antigenic drive. Compared with mice, TCR sequences shared between patients were less clear, possibly partly because of HLA diversity across the patient population. Resident alphabeta T cells in normal human skin are also sequenced, complicating scalp TCR repertoire analysis, unlike mouse skin dominated by gammadelta T cells.

Lesional scalp punch biopsies and peripheral blood were obtained from alopecia areata patients. PBMCs were isolated by density centrifugation and stained for CD3, CD4 and CD8, and CD4+ and CD8+ T cells were sorted on a FACSAria. As part of a multicenter biomarker study, untreated alopecia areata patients were recruited. For five biomarker-study patients, blood CD8+ T cells were further sorted into NKG2D-low and NKG2D-high fractions. Preparation of the library involved the immunoSEQ multiplex PCR assay. RNA was extracted from all samples and reverse transcribed into cDNA as template for TCR sequencing. First-strand cDNA was synthesized with SuperScript III using a 2:1 mix of oligo-dT and random hexamers. A synthetic immune receptor repertoire was used to measure amplification bias, and any remaining bias was corrected computationally. The original pipeline was this. After raw reads were preprocessed to remove errors, the CDR3 was defined following IMGT conventions as running from the conserved cysteine to phenylalanine. Clonality was computed as 1 minus the Shannon entropy, with the entropy normalized by log2 of the number of productive unique TCRs. Whether each scalp clone was CD4 or CD8 was inferred by checking scalp TCRbeta sequences against the CD4 and CD8 repertoires from sorted blood. What TCRdb holds here is the immuneACCESS table cut down to in-frame rearrangements. Part of the clones is not present; checked against another copy, under half of the missing clones reflect an unresolved V gene, and the others are unexplained. For V, J and clone size, that table is used; D and trimming come from the DNA. This sample gives about 110,000 clones in total; 55% to 70% of them show up just once. 20% to 25% of the sample goes to the ten largest clones.

This clone was detected a few times. This clone's antigen is unknown. Base qualities are not at hand, and no much larger clone is one base apart. The sequencing input was NKG2D-low CD8+ T cells sorted from blood. Explained via the paper, the cell subset or site label denotes: sorted CD8+ NKG2D-low blood T cells. This TCR was recovered from a human donor with alopecia areata.

The CDR3 reads CASSSNGQGTGANVLTF. DNA sequence: TGCGCCAGCAGCTCGAACGGACAGGGGACTGGGGCCAACGTCCTGACTTTC. The sequence links TRBV5-1 to TRBJ2-6, with 9 junctional bases fitting TRBD1. From its cysteine to its phenylalanine, the CDR3 spans 17 amino acids. The sequence is cut down to CDR3 DNA, 51 bases in frame from base 1. Based on the germline V gene, the CDR1 and CDR2 sequences are SGHRS and YFSETQ. Compared with germline, V lacks 3 bases and J lacks 2 bases; bases without a gene match: 6.